The 32 T cell receptor beta chains given below trace back to one sample, sequenced in a study of blood T cell repertoires in COVID-19. The repertoire was sequenced with immunoSEQ multiplex PCR; TCRdb's copy has only in-frame clones and lacks some. Of a few hundred thousand clones listed, about 88% are singletons. Sequenced material: peripheral blood. These receptors were taken from a man aged 25 to 45 with active or convalescent COVID-19.

The V gene is TRBV7-9, the J gene TRBJ2-7, with D maybe TRBD2 (10 bases). This CDR3 is built from 19 residues. Germline lookup yields CDR1 SEHNR and CDR2 FQNEAQ (reference sequence). V lost 5 bases and J 7 bases, leaving 33 bases between the germline ends. CDR3 DNA sequence: TGTGCCAGCAGCGCGTACAGGGGGCGCCTAGCGGGGGCCGGTGGGGAGCAGTACTTC. It specifies CASSAYRGRLAGAGGEQYF.

The V and J genes are TRBV11-2 and TRBJ2-3; 8 bases align to TRBD2. This CDR3 region has 15 residues. CDR1 is SGHAT, CDR2 FQNNGV, per germline. The junction had 11 bases not matched to a gene; V was cut back by 8 bases and J by 4 bases. CDR3 in DNA: TGTGCCAGCGGAGTGGCGGGGGGCCCCGCAGATACGCAGTATTTT. It translates to CASGVAGGPADTQYF. The full variable domain, in which reference TRBV11-2 and TRBJ2-3 provide the parts outside the CDR3, is EAGVAQSPRYKIIEKRQSVAFWCNPISGHATLYWYQQILGQGPKLLIQFQNNGVVDDSQLPKDRFSAERLKGVDSTLKIQPAKLEDSAVYLCASGVAGGPADTQYFGPGTRLTVL.

The chain joins TRBV10-3 to TRBJ1-5, with D tentatively TRBD1 (6 bases). This CDR3 is 13 amino acids long. CDR1 and CDR2 from the germline V gene are ENHRY and SYGVKD. Trimming took off 7 bases at V and 0 bases at J, with 7 bases between the two ends. CDR3 nucleotides: TGTGCCATCAAGGGGGATAGCAATCAGCCCCAGCATTTT. Its translation is CAIKGDSNQPQHF.

This chain links TRBV19 with TRBJ1-5; possibly TRBD1 for D (5 bases). The CDR3 sequence is 12 residues long. Germline V CDR1 and CDR2: LNHDA, SQIVND (reference sequence). The germline V and J ends were trimmed by 10 bases and 4 bases, with 11 bases remaining between them. CDR3 nucleotide sequence: TGTGCCACCGGGGGTCCAAATCAGCCCCAGCATTTT. Translation: CATGGPNQPQHF.

The rearrangement uses TRBV10-1 and TRBJ1-1, with D hard to call. V was pared by 3 bases and J by 10 bases, with 18 bases between. This CDR3 has 14 residues. Per the germline V gene, CDR1 is WNHNN and CDR2 is SYGVQD (reference sequence). The CDR3 region has the DNA TGCGCCAGCAGTGAAGAGGGTGGTGGGAGAGGAGCTTTCTTT. It encodes CASSEEGGGRGAFF.

Only a few counts were recorded for this clone. The CDR3 bases are TGCGCCAGCAGCTTATCCAGCGACTATGGCTACACCTTC. It specifies CASSLSSDYGYTF. V usage is TRBV5-1 and J usage is TRBJ1-2; no reliable D call. Trimming pared 2 bases from V and 3 bases from J, leaving 8 bases between. There are 13 residues in the CDR3. Germline assignment: CDR1 SGHRS and CDR2 YFSETQ.

The chain has TRBV4-1 and TRBJ2-7; TRBD2 matches at 9 bases. The CDR3 has 17 residues. Germline V gene data show CDR1 as MGHRA and CDR2 as YSYEKL. V trimming: 0 bases; J trimming: 7 bases; junction bases outside the gene matches: 13. The CDR3 DNA follows: TGCGCCAGCAGCCAAGATCCCGAGCGGGGGGACCTGGGGGAGCAGTACTTC. Residues: CASSQDPERGDLGEQYF.

The genes are TRBV21-1 and TRBJ1-3; the D call in the table, TRBD1, was not verified against the DNA. TRBV21-1 is shown as a pseudogene. The CDR3 has 18 amino acids. The CDR3: CASSKARGTGVFRNTIYF. In DNA, the CDR3 is TGTGCCAGCAGCAAAGCGCGAGGAACAGGGGTTTTTAGAAACACCATATATTTT.

The chain is built from TRBV19 and TRBJ1-2; D possibly corresponds to TRBD1 (5 bases). The CDR3 has 16 residues. Trimming cost V 0 bases and J 5 bases, with 16 bases left between them. Germline-derived CDR1 and CDR2 are LNHDA and SQIVND (reference sequence). The CDR3 reads CASSIDGADKIYGYTF. In DNA, the CDR3 is TGTGCCAGTAGTATAGATGGGGCAGACAAGATTTATGGCTACACCTTC.

The chain links TRBV5-1 to TRBJ2-3, with TRBD1 as a possible D gene (6 bases). The CDR3 is 15 amino acids. Germline values: CDR1 SGHRS, CDR2 YFSETQ. Trimming stripped 7 bases from V and 2 bases from J, with 17 bases between. The CDR3 DNA reads TGCGCCAGCCGGTTACAGGGATTGGTCACAGATACGCAGTATTTT. Protein product: CASRLQGLVTDTQYF.

This chain links TRBV5-1 with TRBJ1-5, with 8 bases identical to TRBD1. The CDR3 runs to 17 residues. Germline loops: CDR1 SGHRS, CDR2 YFSETQ. The V segment lost 4 bases and the J segment 6 bases; nucleotides outside the gene matches: 15. CDR3 sequence reads: CASSRGQDRVAGQPQHF. CDR3 nucleotide sequence: TGCGCCAGCAGCCGCGGACAGGACAGGGTAGCAGGTCAGCCCCAGCATTTT.

The chain is built from TRBV7-2 and TRBJ2-1, with D possibly TRBD2 on 8 matching bases. V was trimmed by 3 bases and J by 8 bases, leaving 17 bases between them. Looked up from germline, CDR1 is SGHTA and CDR2 is FQGNSA. The CDR3 has 15 amino acids. CDR3 in DNA: TGTGCCAGCAGCTTCAGCGGGGGAGGGGGCGATGAGCAGTTCTTC. Translating it yields CASSFSGGGGDEQFF.

This sequence joins TRBV7-9 and TRBJ2-3; 12 nucleotides align to TRBD2. This CDR3 spans 15 amino acids. Germline CDR1 and CDR2: SEHNR and FQNEAQ (reference sequence). Trimming cost V 11 bases and J 2 bases; bases outside gene matches: 8. The DNA for the CDR3 is TGTGCCGGGGCGACTAGCGGGGGACTCACAGATACGCAGTATTTT. Its translation is CAGATSGGLTDTQYF. The full variable domain, rest sourced from reference TRBV7-9 and TRBJ2-3, is DTGVSQNPRHKITKRGQNVTFRCDPISEHNRLYWYRQTLGQGPEFLTYFQNEAQLEKSRLLSDRFSAERPKGSFSTLEIQRTEQGDSAMYLCAGATSGGLTDTQYFGPGTRLTVL.

The chain combines TRBV29-1 with TRBJ1-2; D remains ambiguous. Trimming left V 4 bases short and J 5 bases short, with 14 bases between. The CDR3 extends over 13 amino acids. Germline V gene lookup returns CDR1 SQVTM and CDR2 ANQGSEA. The chain's CDR3 is CSVAPREIYGYTF. As DNA, the CDR3 is TGCAGCGTTGCCCCCCGGGAGATTTATGGCTACACCTTC. Filled out from reference TRBV29-1 and TRBJ1-2, the complete variable domain reads SAVISQKPSRDICQRGTSLTIQCQVDSQVTMMFWYRQQPGQSLTLIATANQGSEATYESGFVIDKFPISRPNLTFSTLTVSNMSPEDSSIYLCSVAPREIYGYTFGSGTRLTVV.

The chain joins TRBV6-5 to TRBJ2-3; D unresolved. Germline loops: CDR1 MNHEY, CDR2 SVGAGI. V was cut by 5 bases and J by 6 bases, with 9 bases left in between. The CDR3 runs to 12 residues. CDR3 sequence reads: CASSPTGDTQYF. The DNA of the CDR3 is TGTGCCAGCAGTCCGACGGGTGATACGCAGTATTTT.

The V gene is TRBV29-1, the J gene TRBJ1-5; no clear D gene. Germline CDR1 and CDR2: SQVTM and ANQGSEA. The ends were cut back, 3 bases at V and 4 bases at J, with 10 bases in the middle. The CDR3 runs 13 residues. The CDR3 coding sequence is TGCAGCGTTGAGGTCGCGGGGAATCAGCCCCAGCATTTT. Its translation is CSVEVAGNQPQHF.

The chain is built from TRBV4-2 and TRBJ1-4; 10 bases fit TRBD1. Germline-derived CDR1 and CDR2 are LGHNA and YNFKEQ. The CDR3 is 16 amino acids. V dropped 0 bases and J dropped 8; count of bases not matched to a gene: 6. CDR3 loop: CASSQDRDRGVEKLFF. CDR3 nucleotide sequence: TGTGCCAGCAGCCAAGATCGGGACAGGGGAGTAGAAAAACTGTTTTTT.

The chain carries TRBV6-6 and TRBJ1-1; D is uncertain. From germline, CDR1 is MNHNY and CDR2 SVGAGI (reference sequence). The CDR3 sequence is 12 residues long. V was shortened by 0 bases and J by 8 bases, with 7 bases between the two germline ends. This CDR3 reads CASSYSAGEAFF. DNA of the CDR3: TGTGCCAGCAGTTACTCGGCAGGCGAAGCTTTCTTT.

This clone was recorded a few times. This chain links TRBV4-2 with TRBJ1-5; D is undetermined. Germline CDR1 is LGHNA and CDR2 is YNFKEQ. CDR3 length: 16 residues. V shed 4 bases and J shed 0 bases, with 13 bases lying between them. CDR3 bases: TGTGCCAGCAGCCCTGGAGAGGGCTATAGCAATCAGCCCCAGCATTTT. Its protein product is CASSPGEGYSNQPQHF.

In DNA, the CDR3 is TGTGCCAGCAGCTTAGTGAAGGGAAGGAGGGACAATGAGCAGTTCTTC. Its protein is CASSLVKGRRDNEQFF. V and J are TRBV7-2 and TRBJ2-1, with D maybe TRBD2 (6 bases). CDR3 length: 16 residues. The germline V gene has CDR1 SGHTA and CDR2 FQGNSA. V lost 1 base to trimming and J lost 5 bases, with 15 bases between them.

This chain connects TRBV11-1 to TRBJ2-1; possible D gene TRBD1, 5 bases. The CDR3 has 16 residues. Germline V CDR1 and CDR2: SGHAT, FQDESV (reference sequence). V was pared by 1 base and J by 5 bases, with 15 bases between. The CDR3 reads CASSLVGWVGDNEQFF. The CDR3, as DNA: TGTGCCAGCAGCTTAGTTGGGTGGGTAGGGGACAATGAGCAGTTCTTC.

This clone turned up a few times. V is TRBV27 and J is TRBJ1-2; 8 nucleotides agree with TRBD1. Trimming took 6 bases from V and 3 from J; bases not matched to a gene: 6. The CDR3 sequence is 14 residues long. Germline CDR1 and CDR2: MNHEY and SMNVEV (reference sequence). The CDR3 loop reads CASSRQGFDYGYTF. In nucleotides, the CDR3 is TGTGCCAGCAGCCGACAGGGGTTCGACTATGGCTACACCTTC.

This chain uses TRBV3-1 (or the pseudogene TRBV3-2) with TRBJ2-6; D not certain. Trimming took 4 bases from V and 2 from J, leaving 12 bases between them. The CDR3 is 16 amino acids. Germline V CDR1 and CDR2: LGHDT, YNNKEL (reference sequence). The CDR3 loop is CASSPSRVTGANVLTF. The CDR3, as DNA: TGTGCCAGCAGCCCCTCTCGGGTGACTGGGGCCAACGTCCTGACTTTC.

The chain has TRBV9 and TRBJ2-1, with 11 bases fitting TRBD2. There are 15 residues in the CDR3. CDR1 SGDLS and CDR2 YYNGEE come from the germline V gene. Trimming took 7 bases from V and 5 from J; bases not matched to a gene: 8. CDR3 sequence (DNA): TGTGCCAGCGTCCCTAGCGGGGGGAGTAACAATGAGCAGTTCTTC. Its protein product is CASVPSGGSNNEQFF.

CDR3 coding DNA: TGTGCCAGCAGCGTTGGCCAGGGTTTAGGCGAAAAACTGTTTTTT. This codes for CASSVGQGLGEKLFF. The chain carries TRBV5-4 and TRBJ1-4; weak D call: TRBD1 (5 bases). The CDR3 totals 15 residues. Germline loops: CDR1 SGHNT, CDR2 YYREEE (reference sequence). V shed 4 bases and J shed 8 bases, with 18 bases lying between them.

The rearrangement uses TRBV3-1 (or the pseudogene TRBV3-2) and TRBJ1-2; 7 nucleotides align to TRBD1. Germline assignment: CDR1 LGHDT and CDR2 YNNKEL (reference sequence). The CDR3 contains 17 residues. The V gene end was trimmed by 4 bases and the J gene end by 5 bases; junction bases not matched to a gene: 16. CDR3 sequence reads: CASSLRTGRRGSYGYTF. For the CDR3, the DNA is TGTGCCAGCAGCCTAAGGACAGGACGTAGAGGAAGTTATGGCTACACCTTC.

The gene calls are TRBV30 and TRBJ1-2, with a weak D call TRBD1 (6 bases). The germline gives CDR1 GTSNPN, CDR2 SVGIG (reference sequence). V shed 2 bases and J shed 0 bases, with 10 bases lying between them. This CDR3 comprises 14 residues. The CDR3, as DNA: TGTGCCTGGAGTAAGACAGGCTCTAACTATGGCTACACCTTC. It codes for CAWSKTGSNYGYTF.

This clone was detected once. This chain joins TRBV5-4 and TRBJ1-2; 7 nucleotides match TRBD1. This CDR3 has 15 residues. V gave up 6 bases and J gave up 3 bases; unmatched junction bases: 11. Germline-derived CDR1 and CDR2 are SGHNT and YYREEE (reference sequence). The CDR3 region is CASKASDRDHYGYTF. In DNA form, the CDR3 reads TGTGCCAGCAAAGCATCCGACAGGGACCACTATGGCTACACCTTC. Variable domain in full (rest from reference TRBV5-4 and TRBJ1-2): ETGVTQSPTHLIKTRGQQVTLRCSSQSGHNTVSWYQQALGQGPQFIFQYYREEENGRGNFPPRFSGLQFPNYSSELNVNALELDDSALYLCASKASDRDHYGYTFGSGTRLTVV.

The chain joins TRBV5-1 to TRBJ2-2; D gene unclear. V was trimmed by 3 bases and J by 0 bases, leaving 6 bases between them. Looked up from germline, CDR1 is SGHRS and CDR2 is YFSETQ. This CDR3 spans 14 amino acids. For the CDR3, the DNA is TGCGCCAGCAGCTGGGCAGCGAACACCGGGGAGCTGTTTTTT. Protein product: CASSWAANTGELFF.

This chain joins TRBV5-4 and TRBJ2-5, with 7 nucleotides matching TRBD2. Germline CDR1 SGHNT, CDR2 YYREEE (reference sequence). The trim removed 4 bases at V and 1 base at J, leaving 4 bases unmatched. The CDR3 consists of 14 residues. CDR3 coding DNA: TGTGCCAGCAGCGGGACGGGGGGCCAAGAGACCCAGTACTTC. Protein: CASSGTGGQETQYF.

V is TRBV2 and J is TRBJ2-1; TRBD1 matches at 9 bases. Germline values: CDR1 SNHLY, CDR2 FYNNEI. The CDR3 length is 14 residues. V was clipped by 6 bases and J by 6 bases; unmatched bases: 6. This chain's CDR3 is CASSRDRATNEQFF. The CDR3 nucleotides read TGTGCCAGCAGCAGGGACAGGGCTACCAATGAGCAGTTCTTC.

This rearrangement joins TRBV6-5 to TRBJ1-2; the match to TRBD1 covers 10 bases. V shed 2 bases and J 4 bases; nucleotides not matched to a gene: 4. The germline V gene has CDR1 MNHEY and CDR2 SVGAGI. The CDR3 contains 15 residues. The CDR3 coding sequence is TGTGCCAGCAGTTACCGTAGGACAGGGGGCTATGGCTACACCTTC. It encodes CASSYRRTGGYGYTF.